The 19 T cell receptor beta chains below all came from one sample that was sequenced in a study of cytomegalovirus exposure and HLA in healthy donors. This table comes from immunoSEQ multiplex PCR, and its TCRdb copy is limited to in-frame clones, with some not included. The sample lists 150,000 to 200,000 clones, around 92% occurring once. The sample taken for sequencing was PBMCs. These receptors were taken from a man younger than 35 in good health and CMV-seropositive.

The chain is built from TRBV7-6 and TRBJ2-1; TRBD1 might be the D (6 bases). Germline loops: CDR1 SGHVS, CDR2 FNYEAQ. Trimming removed 5 bases at V and 15 bases at J, with 14 bases between. CDR3 length: 11 amino acids. As DNA, the CDR3 is TGTGCCAGCAGCCTCACAGGGCCTGTGTTCTTC. Amino acid sequence: CASSLTGPVFF.

This chain uses TRBV6-1 with TRBJ1-2, with 9 bases aligning to TRBD1. Trimming removed 8 bases from V and 7 bases from J; junction bases left unmatched: 11. This CDR3 has 14 amino acids. Germline CDR1 and CDR2: MNHNS and SASEGT. The CDR3 spells CASSNWDRVAGYTF. The CDR3 DNA follows: TGTGCCAGCTCCAACTGGGACAGGGTGGCTGGCTACACCTTC.

This chain joins TRBV18 and TRBJ1-1; no clear D gene. Trimming left V 1 base short and J 11 bases short, with 14 bases between. The CDR3 covers 13 residues. Germline CDR1 is KGHSH and CDR2 is LQKENI. The CDR3 protein is CASSPLTDIGAFF. The CDR3 DNA follows: TGTGCCAGCTCACCACTCACAGACATTGGGGCTTTCTTT.

V is TRBV14 and J is TRBJ2-5; 11 positions agree with TRBD1. CDR1 and CDR2 (germline): SGHDN, FVKESK. V dropped 4 bases and J dropped 5; count of bases not matched to a gene: 6. This CDR3 is built from 15 residues. The CDR3 loop is CASSRGQGAGETQYF. DNA of the CDR3: TGTGCCAGCAGCCGAGGACAGGGGGCGGGGGAGACCCAGTACTTC.

DNA for the CDR3: TGCAGCCTATGGGACGGAGGGCGGGGGGAGACCCAGTACTTC. Its protein product is CSLWDGGRGETQYF. The genes are TRBV29-1 and TRBJ2-5; 7 bases are shared with TRBD2. The CDR3 contains 14 residues. The J segment lost 5 bases and the V segment lost 8 bases, leaving 14 bases of the junction unmatched. Germline V lookup: CDR1 SQVTM, CDR2 ANQGSEA.

The chain couples TRBV27 to TRBJ1-5, with 8 bases fitting TRBD1. Germline CDR1 reads MNHEY; CDR2 reads SMNVEV (reference sequence). CDR3 size: 14 residues. V lost 4 bases and J lost 6; bases outside the gene matches: 5. The CDR3, as DNA: TGTGCCAGCAGTTCAAGACAGGGGAGTCAGCCCCAGCATTTT. Its protein is CASSSRQGSQPQHF.

V gene TRBV11-2 combines with J gene TRBJ2-1; the D gene is possibly TRBD1 (6 bases). Per the germline V gene, CDR1 is SGHAT and CDR2 is FQNNGV. The CDR3 loop spans 16 amino acids. Trimming cost V 1 base and J 1 base, with 11 bases left between them. CDR3 DNA sequence: TGTGCCAGCAGCTTAGCCCGAAGGGGGTCCTACAATGAGCAGTTCTTC. Translating gives CASSLARRGSYNEQFF.

The chain has TRBV5-8 and TRBJ2-4; no firm D call. The CDR3 is made up of 13 amino acids. CDR1 SGHTS and CDR2 YDEGEE come from the germline V gene. Trimming left V 2 bases short and J 0 bases short, with 3 bases between. The CDR3 loop reads CASSFQAKNIQYF. In DNA form, the CDR3 reads TGTGCCAGCAGCTTCCAAGCCAAAAACATTCAGTACTTC.

This clone was seen only once. This chain connects TRBV18 to TRBJ2-1; TRBD2 matches 13 bases. CDR1 and CDR2 (germline): KGHSH, LQKENI. CDR3 length: 15 amino acids. Losses at the gene ends were 2 bases for V and 7 bases for J; bases not matched to a gene: 2. The CDR3 region is CASSPGLAGENEQFF. CDR3 DNA sequence: TGTGCCAGCTCACCAGGACTAGCGGGAGAAAATGAGCAGTTCTTC.

The V and J genes are TRBV28 and TRBJ2-7, with 7 bases that match TRBD1. This CDR3 is 14 amino acids long. Trimming at V came to 5 bases and at J to 4 bases, leaving 8 bases not matched to a gene. Germline V gene sequence: CDR1 MDHEN, CDR2 SYDVKM. The chain's CDR3 is CASSTWDSRYEQYF. CDR3 DNA: TGTGCCAGCAGTACGTGGGACAGCAGATACGAGCAGTACTTC.

The chain links TRBV10-3 to TRBJ2-5; D remains ambiguous. Germline V lookup: CDR1 ENHRY, CDR2 SYGVKD. Trimming took 4 bases from V and 4 from J, leaving 4 bases between them. The CDR3 totals 11 residues. The CDR3 DNA sequence: TGTGCCATCAGTGCCGGAGAGACCCAGTACTTC. Its protein product is CAISAGETQYF.

The V and J genes are TRBV5-5 and TRBJ2-7; 8 nucleotides line up with TRBD2. Looked up from germline, CDR1 is SGHKS and CDR2 is YYEKEE (reference sequence). CDR3 length: 19 residues. Trimming took 2 bases from V and 4 from J; bases not matched to a gene: 20. The CDR3 sequence is CASSLGRRFGAGASYEQYF. The CDR3 nucleotides read TGTGCCAGCAGCTTAGGTAGGCGATTCGGAGCGGGAGCGTCGTACGAGCAGTACTTC.

V is TRBV15 and J is TRBJ2-2, with TRBD2 matching 7 bases. The germline V gene has CDR1 LNHNV and CDR2 YYDKDF (reference sequence). Losses at the gene ends were 3 bases for V and 0 bases for J; bases not matched to a gene: 4. This CDR3 is 16 amino acids long. This CDR3 is CATSSWGGSNTGELFF. CDR3 in DNA: TGTGCCACCAGCAGTTGGGGAGGGTCGAACACCGGGGAGCTGTTTTTT.

In this sample, this clone turned up once. The chain recombines TRBV11-3 with TRBJ1-1, with a weak D call TRBD1 (5 bases). The germline gives CDR1 SGHNT, CDR2 YENEEA. Deletions cut 4 bases from V and 1 base from J, with 19 bases between. The CDR3 contains 17 residues. DNA of the CDR3: TGTGCCAGCAGCTCCCGGACTAGGGACGGACCGAACACTGAAGCTTTCTTT. Amino acid sequence: CASSSRTRDGPNTEAFF.

The gene calls are TRBV21-1 and TRBJ2-6; TRBD2 is the table's D call, not checked against the DNA. TRBV21-1 has pseudogene status. The CDR3 runs 15 residues. CDR3 residues: CASTGLQMGANVLTF. The CDR3 DNA follows: TGTGCCAGCACAGGACTCCAAATGGGGGCCAACGTCCTGACTTTC.

This clone turned up a few times. The chain joins TRBV6-4 to TRBJ2-2; D may be TRBD2 (6 bases). This CDR3 contains 14 residues. V dropped 6 bases and J dropped 0 bases, with 8 bases sitting between them. The V gene's germline CDR1 is MRHNA and CDR2 SNTAGT. CDR3 sequence (DNA): TGTGCCAGCAGAACTAGCACGAACACCGGGGAGCTGTTTTTT. Translating gives CASRTSTNTGELFF.

This chain links TRBV2 with TRBJ2-4; 8 bases fit TRBD1. V lost 6 bases to trimming and J lost 1 base; unmatched junction nucleotides: 5. This CDR3 region has 15 residues. CDR1 is SNHLY and CDR2 is FYNNEI in the germline V gene. The CDR3: CASRMRQGAKNIQYF. CDR3 coding DNA: TGTGCCAGCAGGATGAGACAGGGGGCCAAAAACATTCAGTACTTC.

The genes are TRBV18 and TRBJ2-2; 7 positions match TRBD1. Trimming took 5 bases from V and 6 from J; bases not matched to a gene: 9. The CDR3 loop spans 15 amino acids. Germline CDR1 and CDR2: KGHSH and LQKENI. The CDR3 spells CASSGRQGDAGELFF. CDR3 bases: TGTGCCAGCTCAGGGAGACAGGGTGACGCCGGGGAGCTGTTTTTT.

The chain couples TRBV5-8 to TRBJ2-5; maybe TRBD1 (5 bases). The V end was cut by 4 bases, the J end by 5 bases, with 15 bases between. Germline CDR1 is SGHTS and CDR2 is YDEGEE. The CDR3 length is 14 residues. CDR3 in DNA: TGTGCCAGCAGCCGTCATACTAAGGGGGAGACCCAGTACTTC. This gives the protein CASSRHTKGETQYF.